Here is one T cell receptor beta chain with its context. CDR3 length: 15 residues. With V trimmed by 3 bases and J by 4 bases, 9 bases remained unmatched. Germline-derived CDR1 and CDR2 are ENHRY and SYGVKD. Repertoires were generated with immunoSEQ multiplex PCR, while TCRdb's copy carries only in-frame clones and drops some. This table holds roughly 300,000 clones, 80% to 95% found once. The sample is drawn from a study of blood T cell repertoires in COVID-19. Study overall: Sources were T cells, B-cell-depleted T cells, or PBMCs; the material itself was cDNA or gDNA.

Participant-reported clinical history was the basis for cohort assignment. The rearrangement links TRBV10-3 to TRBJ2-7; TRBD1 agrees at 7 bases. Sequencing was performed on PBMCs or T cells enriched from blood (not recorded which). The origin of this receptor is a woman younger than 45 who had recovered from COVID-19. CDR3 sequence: CAISDPDRARYEQYF. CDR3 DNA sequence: TGTGCCATCAGTGACCCAGACAGGGCTCGATACGAGCAGTACTTC.